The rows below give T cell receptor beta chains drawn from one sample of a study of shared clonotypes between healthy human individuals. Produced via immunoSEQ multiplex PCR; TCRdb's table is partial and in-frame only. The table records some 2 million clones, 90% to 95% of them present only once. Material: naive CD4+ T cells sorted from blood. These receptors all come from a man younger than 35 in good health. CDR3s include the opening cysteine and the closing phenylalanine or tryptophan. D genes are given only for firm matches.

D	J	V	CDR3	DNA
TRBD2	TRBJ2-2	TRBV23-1	CASSQSGLAGEFTGELFF	TGCGCCAGCAGTCAATCGGGACTAGCGGGAGAGTTTACCGGGGAGCTGTTTTTT
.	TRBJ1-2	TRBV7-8	CVSSPRRENYGYTF	TGTGTCAGCAGCCCTCGCCGGGAGAACTATGGCTACACCTTC
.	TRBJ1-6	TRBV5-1	CASRGGVSYNSPLHF	TGCGCCAGCAGAGGTGGGGTCTCCTATAATTCACCCCTCCACTTT
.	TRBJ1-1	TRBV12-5	CASAARGPQAFF	TGTGCTAGTGCCGCTCGGGGACCTCAAGCTTTCTTT
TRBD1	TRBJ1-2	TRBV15	CATSREKGGASYGYTF	TGTGCCACCAGCAGAGAAAAAGGGGGCGCCAGCTATGGCTACACCTTC
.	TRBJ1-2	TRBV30	CAWIPLTGFYGYTF	TGTGCCTGGATCCCCCTAACAGGGTTCTATGGCTACACCTTC
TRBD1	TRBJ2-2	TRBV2	CASKDRVNTGELFF	TGTGCCAGCAAGGACAGGGTGAACACCGGGGAGCTGTTTTTT
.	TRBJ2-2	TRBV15	CATSRDRTGELFF	TGTGCCACCAGCAGAGATCGCACCGGGGAGCTGTTTTTT
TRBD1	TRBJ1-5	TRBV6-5	CASSRQGGNQPQHF	TGTGCCAGCAGTCGACAGGGGGGAAATCAGCCCCAGCATTTT
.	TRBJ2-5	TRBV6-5	CASSYWWTAQETQYF	TGTGCCAGCAGTTACTGGTGGACAGCCCAAGAGACCCAGTACTTC
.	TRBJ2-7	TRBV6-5	CASSYSTDGLYYEQYF	TGTGCCAGCAGTTACTCCACGGATGGGTTGTACTACGAGCAGTACTTC